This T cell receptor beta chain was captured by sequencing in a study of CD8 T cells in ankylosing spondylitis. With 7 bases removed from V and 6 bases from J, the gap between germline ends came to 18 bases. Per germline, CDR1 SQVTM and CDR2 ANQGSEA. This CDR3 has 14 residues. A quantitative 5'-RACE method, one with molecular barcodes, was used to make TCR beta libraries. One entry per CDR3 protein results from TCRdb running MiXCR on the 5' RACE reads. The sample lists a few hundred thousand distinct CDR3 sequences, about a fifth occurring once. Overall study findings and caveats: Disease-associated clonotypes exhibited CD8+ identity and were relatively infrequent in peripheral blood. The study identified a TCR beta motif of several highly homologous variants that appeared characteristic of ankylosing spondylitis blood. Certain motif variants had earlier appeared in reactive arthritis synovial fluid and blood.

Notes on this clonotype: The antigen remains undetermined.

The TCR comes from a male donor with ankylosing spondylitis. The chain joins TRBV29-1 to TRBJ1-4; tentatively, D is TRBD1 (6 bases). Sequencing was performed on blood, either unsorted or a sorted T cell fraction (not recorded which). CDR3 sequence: CSAGIGGGHEKLFF. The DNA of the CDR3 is TGCAGCGCAGGGATAGGGGGGGGTCATGAAAAACTGTTTTTT.